This T cell receptor (beta chain) was sequenced during a study of blood T cell repertoires in COVID-19. Study information: Spain, Italy and the United States supplied samples that represented acute and convalescent COVID-19. The analysed material was cDNA or gDNA that came from T cells, B-cell-depleted T cells, or PBMCs.

Germline-derived CDR1 and CDR2 are MNHNY and SVGAGI (reference sequence). V lost 11 bases and J lost 0, with 14 bases in between. The CDR3 contains 14 residues. How the authors handled the data: Estimated nucleated cell counts came from reference gene primer amplification. Sequencing was performed with immunoSEQ multiplex PCR; in TCRdb, only in-frame clones are kept and a portion is missing. Clone size and V and J calls were adopted from that table, with D and trimming inferred from the DNA. Seen here are tens of thousands of clones, 75% to 95% observed once, and the top ten hold 2.5% to 4%. The chain recombines TRBV6-6 with TRBJ1-3; unclear D gene. This receptor was identified in a woman in her seventies with active COVID-19. The sequenced sample consisted of peripheral blood. As DNA, the CDR3 is TGTGCCTCGAAAACGGGGAGCTCTGGAAACACCATATATTTT. This codes for CASKTGSSGNTIYF.